One sample yielded the 25 T cell receptor beta chains listed below, sequenced in a study of blood T cell repertoires in COVID-19. Produced via immunoSEQ multiplex PCR; TCRdb's table is partial and in-frame only. The table has approximately 190,000 clones, about 88% seen once. The sequenced material came from PBMCs or T cells enriched from blood (not recorded which). The receptor source for this set is a woman aged 35 to 49 in a cohort exposed to, infected with or recovered from COVID-19 (not recorded which).

The chain joins TRBV6-2 or TRBV6-3 to TRBJ2-7; 7 positions match TRBD1. The germline gives CDR1 MNHEY, CDR2 SVGEGT. The length of the CDR3 is 12 residues. The trim removed 5 bases at V and 5 bases at J, leaving 3 bases unmatched. The CDR3 nucleotides are TGTGCCAGCAGTCAGGGGGTTCACGAGCAGTACTTC. Protein sequence: CASSQGVHEQYF.

The CDR3 DNA reads as TGTGCCAGCAGCTTATTCGGGGGGAACACTGAAGCTTTCTTT. As protein: CASSLFGGNTEAFF. The chain links TRBV7-9 to TRBJ1-1; D may be TRBD1 (5 bases). From germline, CDR1 is SEHNR and CDR2 FQNEAQ (reference sequence). The V end lost 2 bases, the J end lost 1 base, and 8 bases lay between the germline ends. This CDR3 contains 14 residues.

This clone was counted between two and nine times. The chain combines TRBV4-3 with TRBJ2-5; 7 positions match TRBD1. Unmatched junction bases numbered 8, after V lost 0 bases and J lost 4 bases. The V gene's germline CDR1 is LGHNA and CDR2 YSLEER. The length of the CDR3 is 16 residues. CDR3: CASSQDRKGARETQYF. CDR3 DNA sequence: TGCGCCAGCAGCCAAGATAGGAAGGGGGCCCGAGAGACCCAGTACTTC.

J is TRBJ2-7 and V is TRBV1; TRBD2 is the table's D call, not checked against the DNA. TRBV1 is a pseudogene locus. The CDR3 length is 17 residues. The CDR3 bases are TGCACCAGCAGCCAAGACATCACGGAGCATCACGGCAACGAGCAGTACTTC. Translating gives CTSSQDITEHHGNEQYF.

This clone was found once. The V call is TRBV27, the J call TRBJ2-7; D ambiguous. The CDR3 has 13 amino acids. Deletions cut 5 bases from V and 3 bases from J, with 11 bases between. Per the germline V gene, CDR1 is MNHEY and CDR2 is SMNVEV (reference sequence). Written as DNA, the CDR3 is TGTGCCAGCAGTCATGGGCTAATCTACGAGCAGTACTTC. Translating it yields CASSHGLIYEQYF.

The chain links TRBV9 to TRBJ2-3; D not certain. Deletions cut 2 bases from V and 0 bases from J, with 13 bases between. The CDR3 loop spans 16 amino acids. CDR1 and CDR2 (germline): SGDLS, YYNGEE. Here the CDR3 DNA reads TGTGCCAGCAGCGTCGGAACGCAGACTAGCACAGATACGCAGTATTTT. It is translated as CASSVGTQTSTDTQYF.

This rearrangement joins TRBV9 to TRBJ2-1; 12 bases are shared with TRBD2. Germline V CDR1 and CDR2: SGDLS, YYNGEE. This CDR3 comprises 15 residues. Trimming removed 3 bases from V and 7 bases from J; junction bases left unmatched: 5. CDR3 coding DNA: TGTGCCAGCAGCGCATCCGGGACTAGCGGGAATGAGCAGTTCTTC. It encodes CASSASGTSGNEQFF.

The genes are TRBV15 and TRBJ2-1; TRBD1 is a possible D gene (6 bases). The CDR3 length is 17 residues. In germline, CDR1 is LNHNV, CDR2 YYDKDF (reference sequence). Trimming left V 0 bases short and J 7 bases short, with 19 bases between. CDR3: CATSRDRQGRGLNEQFF. DNA of the CDR3: TGTGCCACCAGCAGAGATCGGCAGGGGCGCGGATTAAATGAGCAGTTCTTC.

The chain carries TRBV11-2 and TRBJ2-3; D gene unclear. This CDR3 is built from 15 residues. The germline V gene has CDR1 SGHAT and CDR2 FQNNGV. Trimming pared 0 bases from V and 0 bases from J, leaving 7 bases between. Here the CDR3 DNA reads TGTGCCAGCAGCTTAGAGATTACTAGCACAGATACGCAGTATTTT. Translating it yields CASSLEITSTDTQYF.

The chain has TRBV5-1 and TRBJ1-5; the D gene is possibly TRBD1 (5 bases). Germline CDR1 SGHRS, CDR2 YFSETQ. The CDR3 consists of 14 residues. V lost 4 bases and J lost 2, with 10 bases in between. In DNA form, the CDR3 reads TGCGCCAGCAGCCCCGCGGGGGGCAATCAGCCCCAGCATTTT. It yields the protein CASSPAGGNQPQHF.

This chain uses TRBV29-1 with TRBJ2-7, with 9 bases that match TRBD1. The J segment lost 3 bases and the V segment lost 6 bases, leaving 6 bases of the junction unmatched. The CDR3 is made up of 13 amino acids. Germline-derived CDR1 and CDR2 are SQVTM and ANQGSEA. The CDR3 DNA reads TGCAGCGTCGTACAGGGGGCTAACTACGAGCAGTACTTC. Protein product: CSVVQGANYEQYF.

This clone has a handful of counts. The chain joins TRBV10-3 to TRBJ2-1, with TRBD2 matching 9 bases. Losses at the gene ends were 8 bases for V and 6 bases for J; bases not matched to a gene: 8. The germline gives CDR1 ENHRY, CDR2 SYGVKD. The CDR3 is 14 residues long. This chain's CDR3 is CAILMAGGPNEQFF. CDR3 sequence (DNA): TGTGCCATCCTGATGGCGGGGGGGCCCAATGAGCAGTTCTTC.

V gene TRBV10-3 combines with J gene TRBJ1-2; TRBD1 might be the D (6 bases). CDR1 and CDR2 (germline): ENHRY, SYGVKD. The length of the CDR3 is 15 residues. V shed 5 bases and J shed 0 bases, with 13 bases lying between them. As DNA, the CDR3 is TGTGCCATCAGTTGGGACATCCCCTCTAACTATGGCTACACCTTC. Translation: CAISWDIPSNYGYTF.

The chain recombines TRBV5-4 with TRBJ1-2; 8 bases map to TRBD1. This CDR3 has 15 amino acids. Germline-derived CDR1 and CDR2 are SGHNT and YYREEE (reference sequence). V lost 1 base and J lost 2; bases outside the gene matches: 4. CDR3 coding DNA: TGTGCCAGCAGCTTGCGGGACAGGATAAACTATGGCTACACCTTC. It is translated as CASSLRDRINYGYTF.

The chain is built from TRBV9 and TRBJ2-1; 16 positions match TRBD2. The germline V gene has CDR1 SGDLS and CDR2 YYNGEE. V lost 3 bases and J lost 10; bases outside the gene matches: 4. This CDR3 comprises 15 residues. CDR3 DNA: TGTGCCAGCAGCGAGGGACTAGCGGGAGGGCACGAGCAGTTCTTC. Protein: CASSEGLAGGHEQFF.

This chain connects TRBV19 to TRBJ2-6; D ambiguous. The V end lost 3 bases, the J end lost 0 bases, and 9 bases lay between the germline ends. This CDR3 is built from 16 residues. Germline loops: CDR1 LNHDA, CDR2 SQIVND (reference sequence). In nucleotides, the CDR3 is TGTGCCAGTAGTATGTATCTCGTCTCTGGGGCCAACGTCCTGACTTTC. Protein: CASSMYLVSGANVLTF.

The chain is built from TRBV7-2 and TRBJ2-7, with 11 bases matching TRBD2. The V and J ends lost 4 bases and 2 bases, in that order; junction bases with no gene match: 4. The CDR3 length is 15 residues. Germline CDR1 SGHTA, CDR2 FQGNSA. This chain's CDR3 is CASSWGTSGPYEQYF. CDR3 sequence (DNA): TGTGCCAGCAGCTGGGGGACTAGCGGCCCCTACGAGCAGTACTTC. Together with reference TRBV7-2 and TRBJ2-7, the CDR3 gives the full variable domain: GAGVSQSPSNKVTEKGKDVELRCDPISGHTALYWYRQSLGQGLEFLIYFQGNSAPDKSGLPSDRFSAERTGGSVSTLTIQRTQQEDSAVYLCASSWGTSGPYEQYFGPGTRLTVT.

V usage is TRBV5-1 and J usage is TRBJ2-1; weak D call: TRBD2 (5 bases). Germline V gene data show CDR1 as SGHRS and CDR2 as YFSETQ. The CDR3 runs to 15 residues. V was trimmed by 2 bases and J by 7 bases, leaving 16 bases between them. CDR3 amino acids: CASSFWGDYLNEQFF. The CDR3 DNA reads as TGCGCCAGCAGCTTCTGGGGAGACTACTTAAATGAGCAGTTCTTC.

The chain joins TRBV12-3 or TRBV12-4 to TRBJ2-7; D gene uncertain. The CDR3 extends over 13 amino acids. V was clipped by 6 bases and J by 2 bases, with 11 bases between them. CDR3 sequence (DNA): TGTGCCAGCAGAGGCAGGTCAACCTACGAGCAGTACTTC. This sequence encodes CASRGRSTYEQYF.

The chain has TRBV5-1 and TRBJ1-1; no reliable D call. Trimming took 4 bases from V and 0 from J, leaving 10 bases between them. Germline CDR1 reads SGHRS; CDR2 reads YFSETQ. This CDR3 is 14 amino acids long. The CDR3 sequence is CASSTRQLNTEAFF. CDR3 coding DNA: TGCGCCAGCAGCACTAGACAATTGAACACTGAAGCTTTCTTT.

V usage is TRBV7-2 and J usage is TRBJ2-1, with D tentatively TRBD2 (5 bases). The CDR3 consists of 14 residues. Trimming removed 5 bases from V and 7 bases from J, with 15 bases in between. The V gene's germline CDR1 is SGHTA and CDR2 FQGNSA. The CDR3 coding sequence is TGTGCCAGCAGCCCCTCGTGGAGGCTTAATGAGCAGTTCTTC. Protein sequence: CASSPSWRLNEQFF.

The rearrangement joins TRBV12-3 or TRBV12-4 to TRBJ1-1; 11 bases are a match to TRBD1. The V gene end was trimmed by 7 bases and the J gene end by 11 bases; junction bases not matched to a gene: 9. The CDR3 loop spans 13 amino acids. CDR3 sequence: CASTRTGGIWAFF. CDR3 nucleotides: TGTGCCAGCACCCGGACAGGGGGCATCTGGGCTTTCTTT.

The rearrangement uses TRBV9 and TRBJ2-5; 7 bases are a match to TRBD1. V shed 3 bases, J shed 1 base, and the junction held 9 bases outside the gene matches. The CDR3 has 16 residues. Germline V gene data show CDR1 as SGDLS and CDR2 as YYNGEE. In DNA, the CDR3 is TGTGCCAGCAGCGAGCATTCGGACAGGATCCAAGAGACCCAGTACTTC. The encoded protein is CASSEHSDRIQETQYF.

The chain has TRBV19 and TRBJ1-2, with 7 bases lining up with TRBD1. Trimming cost V 4 bases and J 3 bases; bases outside gene matches: 5. The CDR3 is 14 amino acids. Germline V lookup: CDR1 LNHDA, CDR2 SQIVND (reference sequence). The CDR3 protein is CASSNRQGDYGYTF. In nucleotides, the CDR3 is TGTGCCAGTAGTAACAGACAGGGAGACTATGGCTACACCTTC. The whole variable domain, remainder taken from reference TRBV19 and TRBJ1-2, is DGGITQSPKYLFRKEGQNVTLSCEQNLNHDAMYWYRQDPGQGLRLIYYSQIVNDFQKGDIAEGYSVSREKKESFPLTVTSAQKNPTAFYLCASSNRQGDYGYTFGSGTRLTVV.

The rearrangement links TRBV9 to TRBJ1-4; TRBD1 agrees at 11 bases. V gave up 4 bases and J gave up 7 bases; unmatched junction bases: 6. Germline V gene lookup returns CDR1 SGDLS and CDR2 YYNGEE. The CDR3 is 15 amino acids. The CDR3 reads CASSYSGTGGEKLFF. The CDR3 bases are TGTGCCAGCAGCTATTCCGGGACAGGGGGTGAAAAACTGTTTTTT.